What follows describes a single T cell receptor beta chain. Its target antigen remains unknown. Per-nucleotide qualities are absent, and no much larger clonotype sits a single base away. The source of the sample is a study of sequential checkpoint blockade in melanoma (dated by TCRdb to between 2017 and 2020). As for the study more broadly: Patients were assigned by 1:1 randomization to either first-line nivolumab followed by ipilimumab (arm A) or ipilimumab followed by nivolumab (arm B). Both trial sequences were followed by maintenance nivolumab.

Trimming takes 5 bases off V and 1 base off J; junction bases not matched to a gene: 4. From the cysteine through the phenylalanine, the CDR3 covers 15 amino acids. This entry keeps only the CDR3 DNA: 45 bases, framed from base 1. The germline V gene (reference sequence) gives CDR1 as LNHDA and CDR2 as SQIVND. Reading the label with the study, this specimen's treatment or condition is: randomized to nivolumab then ipilimumab (arm A) or the reverse (arm B). Prior DNA-damaging chemotherapy had not been received by any trial patient. Thawed PBMCs were sorted on a FACS Aria II flow cytometer to isolate live CD3+CD8+ cells negative for CD19 and CD56. CheckMate 064, a randomized, open-label phase II trial of sequential checkpoint blockade, was the source of the samples, all of which came from patients with melanoma. Peripheral blood mononuclear cells were collected by leukapheresis, purified using Ficoll-Paque, and frozen in human serum containing around 10% DMSO. Right after sorting, the blood CD3+CD8+ cells were verified to be >98% pure, and DNA extraction followed.

Overall study results and their limits: The model for predicting response that combines TCR metrics with mutation burden needs to be validated in larger, independent patient cohorts.

TCRbeta CDR3 regions were immunosequenced from genomic DNA with the immunoSEQ Assay. Genomic DNA was amplified by bias-controlled multiplex PCR before high-throughput sequencing. On the authors' methods: To quantify the absolute abundance of each unique TCRbeta CDR3 region, the sequences were collapsed and filtered. Clonality, defined as 1 minus Pielou's evenness, was calculated using productive rearrangements only. A previously published method was used to identify clones whose frequencies were significantly greater in on-treatment samples than in baseline samples. This immuneACCESS table, as held by TCRdb, lists in-frame sequences with V and J called but not all clones. Of the missing ones, under half trace to an unresolved V gene in checked studies; the others have no known cause. D and trimming come from the DNA, and the V and J calls and clone size come from that table. This sample holds over 10,000 clones; roughly four fifths were observed only once. Clones ranked in the top ten supply about 7.5% of the sample.

The TCR sequence derives from a human donor with melanoma. Sequenced material: CD8+ T cells sorted from blood (inferred from file names), taken from a patient given nivolumab and ipilimumab in sequence. Recombination connected TRBV19 to TRBJ2-7; 11 bases in the junction line up with TRBD1. In nucleotides, the sequence is TGTGCCAGTAGTTCCGGGACAGGGGGGTCCTACGAGCAGTACTTC. Its coded protein is CASSSGTGGSYEQYF.